This T cell receptor (beta chain) came from a study of T cell repertoires in cytomegalovirus infection (dated by TCRdb to between 2018 and 2021). Broadly, across the study: Donor HLA type was relevant to the analysis, because carriage of CMV infection together with the matching HLA type was indicated by public TCR beta signatures. What the study reported, not specific to this receptor: Carriers of CMV infection plus the relevant HLA type were discriminated by the cumulative frequency of public TCR beta family members in the study cohort and in an independent roughly 370-donor cohort. The ex vivo response was dominated by HLA-C-restricted CMV-specific TCR beta clonotypes, which also provided the single most frequent clonotype in two of eight donors.

This clonotype appeared a few times. Its antigen has not been determined. Base qualities are not provided; no much larger clone lies one nucleotide away. The CDR3 measures 14 amino acids from cysteine to phenylalanine. The only DNA kept is the CDR3, 42 bases in frame from the first base. Deletion took 5 bases off V and 5 bases off J, with a span of 15 bases between the germline ends. Looking up the germline V gene (reference sequence) yields CDR1 SEHNR and CDR2 FQNEAQ. Sequencer: Illumina HiSeq 1500. TCRdb reprocessed the public reads (quality trimming at Q25 with fastp, clone calling with MiXCR) and kept in-frame beta chains. Each CDR3 protein gets just one entry, which takes the most common genes and DNA from the rows behind it. This sample has roughly 600,000 distinct CDR3 sequences in its table, and roughly 24% of those were observed once. The ten largest clones capture approximately 8.2% of the sample.

The source material was CD8+ T cells from PBMCs. The origin of this receptor is a human donor in good health (CMV status not recorded). Some clones in this sample may be carry-over from other donors' samples. This chain is built from TRBV7-9 and TRBJ1-1; a tentative D call is TRBD1 (5 bases match). The nucleotide sequence is TGTGCCAGCAGCGGCGACAGTCAGTTTACTGAAGCTTTCTTT. Its translation reads: CASSGDSQFTEAFF.